This T cell receptor beta chain was obtained from a study of blood T cells in healthy people across ages (dated by TCRdb to about 2015). As for the study more broadly: Template switching captured roughly one uniquely barcoded TCR beta cDNA molecule per two T cells in model experiments. To avoid experimental bias, donors of different ages were randomly spread across the sequencing lanes. Using the same blood draw, the study looked at two additional independent replicas of 1 million unique cDNA reads for two donors, one aged 18 to 30 and the other aged 80 or older. Using deep sequencing normalized with unique cDNA molecular identifiers, the study measured how TCR beta repertoire diversity changes with age. Donors were grouped into four age groups: young (average roughly 16 years), middle-aged (around 39), aged (approximately 58) and long-lived (around 80). What the research found in general, with its limitations: The CMV infection status of donors was not known, potentially confounding age-related changes in expanded clonotypes. As age increased, observed TCR beta diversity per million T cells dropped in a roughly linear way, and a significant reduction was already evident by age around 41. Compared with the aged group, the long-lived group had more naive CD4+ T cells, fewer expanded clones and increased TCR diversity, a pattern suggesting age selection. The percentage of naive T cells measured by flow cytometry correlated strongly with observed TCR beta diversity. Estimates of total diversity based on one million sequenced T cells were regarded as lower bounds and as underestimates. Conclusive comparison of naive and antigen-experienced compartments was prevented by the profiling of bulk unsorted PBMCs.

In the germline V gene, CDR1 corresponds to SGHRS and CDR2 to YFSETQ. Counted from cysteine to phenylalanine, this CDR3 has 15 amino acids. Left in the record is the CDR3 DNA by itself, 45 bases read in frame from the first base. A distance of 15 bases separates the germline ends of V and J, which lose 2 bases and 3 bases respectively. Receptors were amplified or captured by 5' RACE. Reads for this sample came from an Illumina HiSeq 2500. A second roughly 6 to 12 cycle PCR used a sample-barcoded 5' primer and a J-beta primer mix. Each TCR beta cDNA molecule received a unique molecular identifier from a template-switch 5' adaptor carrying 12 random nucleotides. At least 3 million CDR3-containing paired-end reads were obtained from each sample. All of the RNA was converted into first-strand cDNA using the Mint cDNA synthesis kit, with a TRBC-specific oligonucleotide serving as the primer. All cDNA was treated with uracil-DNA glycosylase and then went through a first 18-cycle PCR with the universal primers M1SS and BC2_uni_R. The original methods were these. Normalization of each sample was performed by random selection of 1 million high-quality reads, each carrying a distinct molecular identifier. Instead of being binned into consensus sequences, reads with shared molecular identifiers were discarded. MiTCR, with a Q25 quality threshold and the strictest error-elimination algorithm, was used for CDR3 identification, clonotype clustering and error correction. Lower-bound total TCR beta diversity was estimated with a nonparametric unseen species model using Euler transformation. TCRdb ran its own pipeline on the public reads, namely fastp trimming at Q25 and MiXCR clone calling, and kept in-frame beta chains. Rows are combined by CDR3 protein, so each entry shows the most common genes and DNA. In this record, the V and J calls reflect TCRdb's handling and not the investigators' own analysis. The sample profile shows fewer than 1,000,000 distinct CDR3 sequences; about half of them were found once. The ten largest clones take up roughly 20% of the sample.

This clonotype was seen only a few times. The target of this receptor is not known. No base qualities exist here, and no much larger clone lies one base off it. The donors were roughly 39 Caucasian individuals from Russia, aged 6 to 90 years, who were systemically healthy. Each donor gave approximately 9.3 milliliters of peripheral blood, collected into EDTA-treated Vacutainer tubes. Ficoll-Paque density-gradient centrifugation was used to isolate PBMCs, with at least 7 million per sample. Trizol reagent was used to extract total RNA from PBMCs, with at least 5 micrograms per sample. For every donor, an aliquot of PBMCs went through flow cytometry to measure the percentages of naive CD45RAhigh/CD27high T cells.

This sequence uses TRBV5-1 and TRBJ2-7, with the D call tentatively TRBD1 or TRBD2, each fitting 5 bases. Material for sequencing was blood. This receptor was obtained from a man older than 75 in good health. The CDR3 in this case is CASSFQGASSYEQYF. The nucleotide sequence reads as follows: TGCGCCAGCAGCTTTCAGGGAGCCTCCAGCTACGAGCAGTACTTC.